This passage covers 17 T cell receptor beta chains from one sample sequenced in a study of cytomegalovirus exposure and HLA in healthy donors. The PCR was carried out with 60 Vbeta primers and 13 Jbeta primers. Produced via immunoSEQ multiplex PCR; TCRdb's table is partial and in-frame only. The sample yields some 180,000 clones, about three quarters seen once. Specimen: PBMCs. The receptor source for this set is a man younger than 35 in good health and CMV-seronegative.

The chain joins TRBV6-1 to TRBJ2-5; TRBD1 matches at 10 bases. Germline V gives CDR1 MNHNS, CDR2 SASEGT. The CDR3 has 15 residues. V shed 4 bases and J 5 bases; nucleotides not matched to a gene: 7. The CDR3 region has the DNA TGTGCCAGCAGTGCTGAGGGACAGGGGTACGAGACCCAGTACTTC. Protein sequence: CASSAEGQGYETQYF.

The J gene is TRBJ2-4, the V gene TRBV25-1; 7 bases align to TRBD1. This CDR3 has 13 residues. With 1 base clipped from V and 11 bases from J, the junction kept 5 bases outside the gene matches. Germline V gene lookup returns CDR1 MGHDK and CDR2 SYGVNS. This chain's CDR3 is CASSEWRTGVQYF. In nucleotides, the CDR3 is TGTGCCAGCAGTGAATGGAGGACAGGTGTTCAGTACTTC.

V gene TRBV6-5 combines with J gene TRBJ1-1; D possibly corresponds to TRBD1 (6 bases). Trimming removed 2 bases at V and 2 bases at J, with 12 bases between. The CDR3 runs 15 residues. Germline loops: CDR1 MNHEY, CDR2 SVGAGI. The CDR3 sequence: CASSYTGGLNTEAFF. The CDR3 DNA sequence: TGTGCCAGCAGTTACACGGGGGGCCTTAACACTGAAGCTTTCTTT.

The V gene is TRBV20-1, the J gene TRBJ1-4; no clear D gene. The CDR3 is made up of 11 amino acids. V was shortened by 6 bases and J by 7 bases, with 9 bases between the two germline ends. Germline V lookup: CDR1 DFQATT, CDR2 SNEGSKA (reference sequence). DNA for the CDR3: TGCAGTGCCCCCGTTCGTGAAAAACTGTTTTTT. Translated, it gives CSAPVREKLFF.

The chain combines TRBV6-1 with TRBJ2-2; possible D gene TRBD1, 6 bases. Looked up from germline, CDR1 is MNHNS and CDR2 is SASEGT. The CDR3 runs 15 residues. The V gene lost 0 bases and the J gene lost 5 bases, with 10 bases spanning the gap. The DNA for the CDR3 is TGTGCCAGCAGTGAAGCGGGGGCCCGTACCGGGGAGCTGTTTTTT. As protein: CASSEAGARTGELFF.

This clone was seen a handful of times. The gene calls are TRBV23-1 and TRBJ1-5; unclear D gene. TRBV23-1 falls under the ORF class, with uncertain function. V was cut by 0 bases and J by 3 bases, with 9 bases left in between. The CDR3 covers 15 residues. The CDR3 DNA is TGCGCCAGCAGTCAATCTGACCGACTCAATCAGCCCCAGCATTTT. Amino acids: CASSQSDRLNQPQHF.

The chain uses TRBV5-1 and TRBJ1-4, with 7 bases matching TRBD1. Germline loops: CDR1 SGHRS, CDR2 YFSETQ. CDR3 length equals 15 residues. The trim removed 4 bases at V and 5 bases at J, leaving 8 bases unmatched. CDR3 loop: CASSGRDSLNEKLFF. The DNA of the CDR3 is TGCGCCAGCAGCGGCCGGGACAGCTTGAATGAAAAACTGTTTTTT.

This clone appeared once. This chain connects TRBV18 to TRBJ1-1; D ambiguous. Germline loops: CDR1 KGHSH, CDR2 LQKENI. Trimming removed 0 bases at V and 0 bases at J, with 11 bases between. The CDR3 covers 16 residues. CDR3 nucleotides: TGTGCCAGCTCACCACCGTCAGGTAGAATGAACACTGAAGCTTTCTTT. Its protein product is CASSPPSGRMNTEAFF.

The CDR3 loop is CASSALPRPGQWGTEAFF. DNA for the CDR3: TGTGCCAGCAGTGCCCTGCCGCGCCCGGGACAGTGGGGCACTGAAGCTTTCTTT. The chain has TRBV25-1 and TRBJ1-1; 7 bases are a match to TRBD1. Trimming took 4 bases from V and 4 from J; bases not matched to a gene: 18. Per the germline V gene, CDR1 is MGHDK and CDR2 is SYGVNS. The CDR3 contains 18 residues.

This sequence joins TRBV27 and TRBJ2-7; 7 bases align to TRBD2. Germline CDR1 MNHEY, CDR2 SMNVEV (reference sequence). The CDR3 is 15 residues long. With V trimmed by 6 bases and J by 7 bases, 15 bases remained unmatched. In DNA, the CDR3 is TGTGCCAGCAGAGCAAATAGCGGGCAACCGGGAGAGCAGTACTTC. Amino acids: CASRANSGQPGEQYF.

The rearrangement links TRBV5-1 to TRBJ1-3; D not certain. CDR1 SGHRS and CDR2 YFSETQ come from the germline V gene. With 4 bases removed from V and 0 bases from J, the gap between germline ends came to 8 bases. The CDR3 is 14 amino acids. This chain's CDR3 is CASSAGISGNTIYF. The CDR3 nucleotides read TGCGCCAGCAGCGCGGGGATCTCTGGAAACACCATATATTTT. Full variable domain (remainder filled in from reference TRBV5-1 and TRBJ1-3): KAGVTQTPRYLIKTRGQQVTLSCSPISGHRSVSWYQQTPGQGLQFLFEYFSETQRNKGNFPGRFSGRQFSNSRSEMNVSTLELGDSALYLCASSAGISGNTIYFGEGSWLTVV.

This clone was seen only once. The chain joins TRBV12-2 to TRBJ2-2; TRBD1 is taken as the D call from the table, unchecked against the DNA. TRBV12-2 is listed as a pseudogene. The CDR3 runs 14 residues. The DNA for the CDR3 is TGTGCAAGTGGGGCGGCAGGTGAGACCGGGGAGCTGTTTTTT. Residues: CASGAAGETGELFF.

The chain uses TRBV5-1 and TRBJ1-4; possibly TRBD1 for D (6 bases). The CDR3 is made up of 17 amino acids. V shed 2 bases and J shed 1 base, with 15 bases lying between them. CDR1 is SGHRS, CDR2 YFSETQ, per germline. The CDR3 loop is CASSLVRGEGTNEKLFF. CDR3 coding DNA: TGCGCCAGCAGCTTAGTCAGGGGCGAAGGAACTAATGAAAAACTGTTTTTT.

This clone was seen more than once but under ten times. This chain links TRBV19 with TRBJ2-7, with TRBD2 matching over 10 bases. From germline, CDR1 is LNHDA and CDR2 SQIVND (reference sequence). The CDR3 loop spans 14 amino acids. V was clipped by 9 bases and J by 2 bases; unmatched bases: 7. The CDR3 DNA sequence: TGTGCCAGCGAGCGGGGGGGTCCCACCTACGAGCAGTACTTC. The encoded protein is CASERGGPTYEQYF.

This clone was seen more than once but under ten times. The chain has TRBV5-6 and TRBJ1-4, with D perhaps matching TRBD1 (5 bases). The CDR3 totals 15 residues. CDR1 is SGHDT and CDR2 is YYEEEE in the germline V gene. The V and J ends lost 4 bases and 5 bases respectively, with 15 bases between them. The CDR3 loop is CASSISGRGNEKLFF. CDR3 nucleotides: TGTGCCAGCAGCATTTCGGGACGGGGGAATGAAAAACTGTTTTTT.

The chain joins TRBV2 to TRBJ2-4; 7 positions match TRBD1. The J segment lost 5 bases and the V segment lost 4 bases, leaving 8 bases of the junction unmatched. The germline gives CDR1 SNHLY, CDR2 FYNNEI. The CDR3 has 15 amino acids. CDR3 nucleotides: TGTGCCAGCAGTGTCCCGACAGGGACCCAAAACATTCAGTACTTC. This gives the protein CASSVPTGTQNIQYF.

This sequence joins TRBV7-6 and TRBJ1-4; TRBD1 agrees at 9 bases. Germline values: CDR1 SGHVS, CDR2 FNYEAQ. The V segment lost 8 bases and the J segment 11 bases; nucleotides outside the gene matches: 6. The CDR3 runs 12 residues. The CDR3 DNA sequence: TGTGCCAGCCGCGGGACAGGGTGGAAACTGTTTTTT. Translated: CASRGTGWKLFF.